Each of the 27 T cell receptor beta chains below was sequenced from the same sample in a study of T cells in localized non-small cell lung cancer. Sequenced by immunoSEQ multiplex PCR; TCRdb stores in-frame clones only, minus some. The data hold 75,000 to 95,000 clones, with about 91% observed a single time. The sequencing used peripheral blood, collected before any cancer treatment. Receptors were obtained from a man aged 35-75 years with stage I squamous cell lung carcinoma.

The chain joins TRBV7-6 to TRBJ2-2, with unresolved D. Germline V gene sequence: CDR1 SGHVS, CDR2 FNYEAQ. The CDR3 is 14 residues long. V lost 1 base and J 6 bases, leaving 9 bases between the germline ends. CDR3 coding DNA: TGTGCCAGCAGCTTAGATCCCGGGCCCGGGGAGCTGTTTTTT. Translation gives CASSLDPGPGELFF.

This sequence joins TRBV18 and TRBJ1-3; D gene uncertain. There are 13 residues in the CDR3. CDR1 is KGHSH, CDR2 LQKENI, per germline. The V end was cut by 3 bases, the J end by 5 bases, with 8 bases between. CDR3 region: CASSPGERNTIYF. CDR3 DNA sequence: TGTGCCAGCTCACCTGGGGAAAGAAACACCATATATTTT.

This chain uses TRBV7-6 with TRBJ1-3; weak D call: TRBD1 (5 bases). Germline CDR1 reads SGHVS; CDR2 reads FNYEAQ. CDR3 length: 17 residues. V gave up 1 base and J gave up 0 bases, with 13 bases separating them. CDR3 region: CASSLERGTSSGNTIYF. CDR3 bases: TGTGCCAGCAGCTTAGAGAGGGGTACCAGCTCTGGAAACACCATATATTTT. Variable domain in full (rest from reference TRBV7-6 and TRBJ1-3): GAGVSQSPRYKVTKRGQDVALRCDPISGHVSLYWYRQALGQGPEFLTYFNYEAQQDKSGLPNDRFSAERPEGSISTLTIQRTEQRDSAMYRCASSLERGTSSGNTIYFGEGSWLTVV.

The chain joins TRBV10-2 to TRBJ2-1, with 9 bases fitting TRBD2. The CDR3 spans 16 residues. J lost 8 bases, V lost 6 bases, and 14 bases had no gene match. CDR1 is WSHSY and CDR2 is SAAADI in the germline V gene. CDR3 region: CASRPLGGGGADEQFF. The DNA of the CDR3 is TGCGCCAGCAGGCCCCTAGGCGGCGGGGGGGCCGATGAGCAGTTCTTC.

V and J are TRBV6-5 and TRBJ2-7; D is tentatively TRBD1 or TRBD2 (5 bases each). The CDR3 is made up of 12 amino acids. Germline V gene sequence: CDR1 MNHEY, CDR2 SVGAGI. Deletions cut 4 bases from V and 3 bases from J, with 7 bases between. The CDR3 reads CASSWDGYEQYF. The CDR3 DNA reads TGTGCCAGCAGTTGGGACGGCTACGAGCAGTACTTC.

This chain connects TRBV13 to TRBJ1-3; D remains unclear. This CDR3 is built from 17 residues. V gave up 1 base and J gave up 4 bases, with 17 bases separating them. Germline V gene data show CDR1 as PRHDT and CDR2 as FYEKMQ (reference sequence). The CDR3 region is CASSLALEGSKGNTIYF. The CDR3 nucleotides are TGTGCCAGCAGCTTAGCTCTGGAAGGGAGCAAGGGAAACACCATATATTTT.

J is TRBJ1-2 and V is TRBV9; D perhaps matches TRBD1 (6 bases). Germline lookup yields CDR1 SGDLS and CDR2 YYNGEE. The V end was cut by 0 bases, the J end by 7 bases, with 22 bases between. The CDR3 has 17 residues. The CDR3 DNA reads TGTGCCAGCAGCGTAGGGGGCGCCGGGACACCGTTTTTTGGCTACACCTTC. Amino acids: CASSVGGAGTPFFGYTF.

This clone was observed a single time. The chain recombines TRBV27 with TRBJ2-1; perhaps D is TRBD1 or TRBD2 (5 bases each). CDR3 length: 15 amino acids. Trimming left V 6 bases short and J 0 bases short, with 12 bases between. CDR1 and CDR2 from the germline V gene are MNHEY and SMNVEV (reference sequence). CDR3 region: CASRGRQNSYNEQFF. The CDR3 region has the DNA TGTGCCAGCAGGGGGAGACAGAACTCCTACAATGAGCAGTTCTTC.

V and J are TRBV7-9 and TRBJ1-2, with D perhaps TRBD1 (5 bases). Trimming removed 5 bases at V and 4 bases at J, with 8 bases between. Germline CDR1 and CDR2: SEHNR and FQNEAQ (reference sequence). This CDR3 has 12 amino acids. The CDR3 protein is CASSRGGYGYTF. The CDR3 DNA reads TGTGCCAGCAGCAGGGGTGGCTATGGCTACACCTTC.

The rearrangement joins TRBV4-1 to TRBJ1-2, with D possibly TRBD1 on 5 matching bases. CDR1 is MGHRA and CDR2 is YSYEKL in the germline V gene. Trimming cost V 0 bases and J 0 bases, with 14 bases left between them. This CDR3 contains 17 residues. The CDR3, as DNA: TGCGCCAGCAGCCAAGATAGGGGAACGCGAACTAACTATGGCTACACCTTC. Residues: CASSQDRGTRTNYGYTF.

DNA of the CDR3: TGCGCCAGCAGCTTGGGACAGGGGGAGGTAGCAAAACTGTTTTTT. It yields the protein CASSLGQGEVAKLFF. This chain joins TRBV5-1 and TRBJ1-4; 9 bases fit TRBD1. Germline V gene lookup returns CDR1 SGHRS and CDR2 YFSETQ. V shed 0 bases, J shed 10 bases, and the junction held 7 bases outside the gene matches. This CDR3 region has 15 residues.

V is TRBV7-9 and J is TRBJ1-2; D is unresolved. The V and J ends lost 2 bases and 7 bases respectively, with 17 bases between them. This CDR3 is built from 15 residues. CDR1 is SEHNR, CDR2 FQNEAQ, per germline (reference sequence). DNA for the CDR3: TGTGCCAGCAGCTTACTAGTCGGGAACTCTCTTGGCTACACCTTC. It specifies CASSLLVGNSLGYTF.

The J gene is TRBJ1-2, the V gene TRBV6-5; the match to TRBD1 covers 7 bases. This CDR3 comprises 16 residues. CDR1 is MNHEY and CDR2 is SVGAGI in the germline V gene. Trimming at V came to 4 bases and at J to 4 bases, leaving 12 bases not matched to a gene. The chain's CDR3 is CASSFDRAQNRYGYTF. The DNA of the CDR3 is TGTGCCAGCAGTTTCGACAGGGCTCAAAACCGCTATGGCTACACCTTC.

CDR3 residues: CASSVGQGRETQYF. In nucleotides, the CDR3 is TGTGCCAGCAGCGTAGGACAGGGGAGGGAGACCCAGTACTTC. The V gene is TRBV9, the J gene TRBJ2-5, with 8 bases identical to TRBD1. The CDR3 contains 14 residues. V lost 0 bases, J lost 5 bases, and 3 bases stayed unmatched. From germline, CDR1 is SGDLS and CDR2 YYNGEE.

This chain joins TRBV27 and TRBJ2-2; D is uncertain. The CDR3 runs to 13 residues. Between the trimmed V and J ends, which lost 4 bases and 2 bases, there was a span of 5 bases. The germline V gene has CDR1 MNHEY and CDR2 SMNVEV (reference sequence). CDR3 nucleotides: TGTGCCAGCAGTTCGGTAAACACCGGGGAGCTGTTTTTT. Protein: CASSSVNTGELFF.

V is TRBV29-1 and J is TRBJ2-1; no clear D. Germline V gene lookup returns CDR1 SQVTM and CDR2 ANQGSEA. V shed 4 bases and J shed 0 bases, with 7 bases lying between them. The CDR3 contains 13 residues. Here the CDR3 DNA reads TGCAGCGTTGGCCAGAGCTCCTACAATGAGCAGTTCTTC. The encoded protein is CSVGQSSYNEQFF.

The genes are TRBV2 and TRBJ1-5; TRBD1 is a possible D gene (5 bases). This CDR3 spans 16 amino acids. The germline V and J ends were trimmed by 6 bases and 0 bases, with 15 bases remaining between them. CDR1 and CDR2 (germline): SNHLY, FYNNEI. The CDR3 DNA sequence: TGTGCCAGCAGCCCTTTCACGACAGATAGCAATCAGCCCCAGCATTTT. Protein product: CASSPFTTDSNQPQHF.

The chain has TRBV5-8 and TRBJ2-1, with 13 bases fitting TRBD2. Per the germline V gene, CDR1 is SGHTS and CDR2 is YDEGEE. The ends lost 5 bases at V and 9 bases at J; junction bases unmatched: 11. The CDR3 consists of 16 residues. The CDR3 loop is CASRRTSGGVNIEQFF. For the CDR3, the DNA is TGTGCCAGCAGGCGTACTAGCGGGGGGGTCAACATTGAGCAGTTCTTC.

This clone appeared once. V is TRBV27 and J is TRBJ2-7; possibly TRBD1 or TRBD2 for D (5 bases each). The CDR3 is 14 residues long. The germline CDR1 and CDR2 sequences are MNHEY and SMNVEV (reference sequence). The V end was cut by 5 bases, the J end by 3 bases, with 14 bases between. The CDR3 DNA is TGTGCCAGCAGTGACCGGGACGGAGGCTACGAGCAGTACTTC. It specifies CASSDRDGGYEQYF.

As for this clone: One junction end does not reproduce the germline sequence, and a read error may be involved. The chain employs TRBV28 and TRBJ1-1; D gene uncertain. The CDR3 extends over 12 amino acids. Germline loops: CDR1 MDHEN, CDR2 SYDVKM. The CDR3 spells CASSITNNGRAF. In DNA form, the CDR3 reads TGTGCCAGCAGTATCACCAATAACGGGCGGGCCTTT.

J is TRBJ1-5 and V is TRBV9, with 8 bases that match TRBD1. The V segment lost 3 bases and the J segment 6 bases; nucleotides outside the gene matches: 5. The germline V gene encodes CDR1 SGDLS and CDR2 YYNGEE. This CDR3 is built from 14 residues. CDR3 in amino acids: CASSGGQGSQPQHF. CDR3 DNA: TGTGCCAGCAGCGGTGGACAGGGTTCTCAGCCCCAGCATTTT.

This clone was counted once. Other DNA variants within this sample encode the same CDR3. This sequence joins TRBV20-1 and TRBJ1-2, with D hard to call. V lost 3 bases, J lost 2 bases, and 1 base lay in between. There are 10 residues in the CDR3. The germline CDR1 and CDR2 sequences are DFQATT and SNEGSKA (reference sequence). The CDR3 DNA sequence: TGCAGTGCTAGCAACTATGGCTACACCTTC. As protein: CSASNYGYTF.

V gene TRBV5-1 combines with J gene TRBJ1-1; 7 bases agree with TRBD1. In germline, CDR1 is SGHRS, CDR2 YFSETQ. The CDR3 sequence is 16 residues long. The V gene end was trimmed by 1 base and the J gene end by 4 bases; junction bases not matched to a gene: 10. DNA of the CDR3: TGCGCCAGCAGCTTGCGGCCAGGGGGAGAGGGCACTGAAGCTTTCTTT. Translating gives CASSLRPGGEGTEAFF. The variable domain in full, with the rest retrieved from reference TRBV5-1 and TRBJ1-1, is KAGVTQTPRYLIKTRGQQVTLSCSPISGHRSVSWYQQTPGQGLQFLFEYFSETQRNKGNFPGRFSGRQFSNSRSEMNVSTLELGDSALYLCASSLRPGGEGTEAFFGQGTRLTVV.

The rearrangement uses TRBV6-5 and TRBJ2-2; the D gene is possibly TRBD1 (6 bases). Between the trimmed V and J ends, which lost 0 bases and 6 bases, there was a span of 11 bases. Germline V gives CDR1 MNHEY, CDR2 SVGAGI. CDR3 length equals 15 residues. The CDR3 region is CASSYSRTAPGELFF. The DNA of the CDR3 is TGTGCCAGCAGTTACTCGCGGACAGCACCCGGGGAGCTGTTTTTT.

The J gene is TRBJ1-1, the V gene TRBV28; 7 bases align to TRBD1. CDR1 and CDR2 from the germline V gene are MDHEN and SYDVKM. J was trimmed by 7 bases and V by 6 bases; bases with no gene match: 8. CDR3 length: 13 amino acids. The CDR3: CASSPTGFGEAFF. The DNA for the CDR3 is TGTGCCAGCAGCCCGACAGGGTTCGGTGAAGCTTTCTTT.

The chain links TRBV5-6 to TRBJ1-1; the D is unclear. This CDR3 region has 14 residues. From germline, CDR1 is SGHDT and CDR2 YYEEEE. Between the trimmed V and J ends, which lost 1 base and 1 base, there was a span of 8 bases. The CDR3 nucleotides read TGTGCCAGCAGCTTGATCGGACGGAACACTGAAGCTTTCTTT. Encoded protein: CASSLIGRNTEAFF.

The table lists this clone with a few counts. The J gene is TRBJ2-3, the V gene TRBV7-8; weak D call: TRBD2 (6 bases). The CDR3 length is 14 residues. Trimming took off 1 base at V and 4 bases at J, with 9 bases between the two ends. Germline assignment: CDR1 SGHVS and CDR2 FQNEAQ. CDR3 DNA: TGTGCCAGCAGCTTAGGCGGCGGGGCAGATACGCAGTATTTT. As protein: CASSLGGGADTQYF.